This TCR beta chain is from a study of beta chain features in type 1 diabetes. Background on the study: Examination of sorted cells across all samples involved around 98 million cells. General study points: TCRB CDR3s were moderately but significantly shorter in Type 1 diabetes patients in all four CD4+ subsets.

This clone appeared a few times. Its cognate antigen is unknown. The CDR3 extends over 13 amino acids. Trimming left V 1 base short and J 8 bases short, with 12 bases between. CDR1 is SEHNR, CDR2 FQNEAQ, per germline (reference sequence). Cells sorted by CD45RO/CCR7/CD25/CD127/CD95/CD27 comprised CD4+ naive, central memory, regulatory and stem cell-like memory cells. Sequencing targeted expressed TCRB transcripts, as all isolated RNA had been reverse transcribed. Approximately 3.5 million reads per sample were averaged for naive, central memory and regulatory samples. Clones were read by immunoSEQ multiplex PCR, and TCRdb kept only the in-frame ones, dropping some. The profile covers a few hundred thousand clones, with approximately 16% appearing a single time and about 0.078% taken by the ten largest.

The rearrangement uses TRBV7-9 and TRBJ2-7, with D perhaps assigned TRBD1 or TRBD2 (5 bases each). Sequences were obtained from naive CD4+ T cells from blood. The TCR sequence derives from a young man with type 1 diabetes. Here the CDR3 DNA reads TGTGCCAGCAGCTTAGATCGGGGCCGCAAGCAGTACTTC. It translates to CASSLDRGRKQYF.